This T cell receptor (beta chain) is from a study of cytomegalovirus exposure and HLA in healthy donors. About the study: Caucasian-associated ancestry cluster membership applied to approximately 81% of about 370 genotyped donors. Study outcomes and limitations: It was only CMV serostatus that was available as immune exposure information. Researchers catalogued 150 or so TCR beta chains as cytomegalovirus-associated.

The CDR3 totals 12 residues. With V trimmed by 5 bases and J by 4 bases, 0 bases remained unmatched. Per germline, CDR1 LNHDA and CDR2 SQIVND (reference sequence). Points on this clone: Its antigen remains unidentified.

The study ran its PCR with 60 Vbeta and 13 Jbeta primers. The data were produced by immunoSEQ multiplex PCR, yet TCRdb's version contains in-frame clones alone and is incomplete. The table includes approximately 120,000 clones, around three quarters detected once. The chain is built from TRBV19 and TRBJ1-1, with 8 bases identical to TRBD1. The material sequenced was PBMCs. The receptor was isolated from a female donor in good health and CMV-seronegative. CDR3 nucleotides: TGTGCCAGTAGTGACAGGGGCACTGAAGCTTTCTTT. Translation gives CASSDRGTEAFF.